The rows below give T cell receptor beta chains drawn from one sample of a study of regulatory T cells in long-lasting Graves disease. TCRdb re-called the multiplex PCR reads with MiXCR, one entry per CDR3 protein. The sample contains some 500,000 distinct CDR3 sequences, roughly 14% of which appear only once. The data were also submitted as part of a second study, on T cells in Graves' hyperthyroidism and ophthalmopathy.

Material: peripheral blood mononuclear cells (PBMCs), obtained at new diagnosis, from a patient treated with antithyroid drugs. These receptors all stem from a man under 40 with Graves disease. CDR3s include the opening cysteine and the closing phenylalanine or tryptophan. The D gene is left open where the match is weak. Clone size appears in some rows only: once, few, many, or a class for an expanded clone.

>TRBD1|-|TRBJ2-1|TRBV28
TGTGCCAACACGGCCGGGACAGGGGGTCCCGAGCAGTTCTTC
CANTAGTGGPEQFF
>-|few|TRBJ2-1|TRBV4-1
TGCGCCAGCAGCTTAAATCTAGGTCGGCGGGATGAGCAGTTCTTC
CASSLNLGRRDEQFF
>-|-|TRBJ2-5|TRBV24-1
TGTGCCACCAGTGATCAAACAGTTTCGTCTGGTCAAGAGACCCAGTACTTC
CATSDQTVSSGQETQYF
>-|many|TRBJ2-7|TRBV2
TGTGCCAGCAGTAACCAGGGTTACGAGCAGTACTTC
CASSNQGYEQYF
>TRBD2|many|TRBJ2-5|TRBV7-2
TGTGCCAGCAGCCCCCGGCCGGGACTAGCGGGAGGGGGAGAGACCCAGTACTTC
CASSPRPGLAGGGETQYF
>-|many|TRBJ2-7|TRBV5-1
TGCGCCTGCCGAGGCTCCTCGTCCTCCTACGAGCAGTACTTC
CACRGSSSSYEQYF
>-|few|TRBJ2-5|TRBV5-1
TGCGCCAGCAGCTCCGGGACTGAAGAGACCCAGTACTTC
CASSSGTEETQYF
>-|many|TRBJ2-1|TRBV7-8
TGTGCCAGCAGCTTAGTCCTGCGGGTCTCCCTCTGGAATGAGCAGTTCTTC
CASSLVLRVSLWNEQFF
>-|few|TRBJ2-2|TRBV4-1
TGCGCCAGCAGCCCGAGGGTGACCGGGGAGCTGTTTTTT
CASSPRVTGELFF
>TRBD2|-|TRBJ2-5|TRBV5-1
TGCGCCAGCAGCTGGGCCCCGGGACTAGCGGGCTCTCAAGAGACCCAGTACTTC
CASSWAPGLAGSQETQYF
>TRBD1|-|TRBJ2-7|TRBV10-2
TGCGCCAGCACCGAGGCCGGGACAGGGAGTTCCTACGAGCAGTACTTC
CASTEAGTGSSYEQYF
>-|many|TRBJ2-5|TRBV7-9
TGTGCCAGCAGGTCGGGGCGGGGTCAAGAGACCCAGTACTTC
CASRSGRGQETQYF
>-|-|TRBJ2-7|TRBV20-1
TGCAGTGCCTCCAAATACGAGCAGTACTTC
CSASKYEQYF
>-|many|TRBJ1-1|TRBV3-1
TGTGCCAGCAGCCTCGGGGGCCCTAGGACTGAAGCTTTCTTT
CASSLGGPRTEAFF
>-|-|TRBJ2-3|TRBV4-1
TGCGCCAGCAGCCTCCAACAAACAGATACGCAGTATTTT
CASSLQQTDTQYF
>-|many|TRBJ2-7|TRBV20-1
TGCAGTGCTAGAGACCGCCTAGCCTACGAGCAGTACTTC
CSARDRLAYEQYF
>-|many|TRBJ1-2|TRBV11-1
TGTGCCATCAGGACAGCCATTGGCTACACCTTC
CAIRTAIGYTF
>TRBD1|-|TRBJ1-5|TRBV29-1
TGCAGCGTTGGGACAGGCCATAGCAATCAGCCCCAGCATTTT
CSVGTGHSNQPQHF
>-|many|TRBJ2-5|TRBV7-8
TGTGCCAGCAGCTTAGAACCATACCAAGAGACCCAGTACTTC
CASSLEPYQETQYF
>-|many|TRBJ1-5|TRBV19
TGTGCCAGTAGTTTCAGGGGAGAGGTTTGGCAGCCCCAGCATTTT
CASSFRGEVWQPQHF
>TRBD1|few|TRBJ1-2|TRBV27
TGTGCCAGCAGTTTATTTGCCAGGGGGACTAACTATGGCTACACCTTC
CASSLFARGTNYGYTF
>TRBD2|few|TRBJ2-7|TRBV3-1
TGTGCCAGCAGCCTAGTAGCGGGAGCCCCCTACGAGCAGTACTTC
CASSLVAGAPYEQYF
>-|many|TRBJ1-1|TRBV27
TGTGCCAGCACCCCACTCAGGGGAAGTACTGAAGCTTTCTTT
CASTPLRGSTEAFF
>TRBD1|few|TRBJ2-1|TRBV12-3/TRBV12-4
TGTGCCAGCAGTTTTCGGGACAGGGGCTACAATGAGCAGTTCTTC
CASSFRDRGYNEQFF
>-|-|TRBJ2-3|TRBV2
TGTGCCAGCAGGCCACAGGGAAATACGCAGTATTTT
CASRPQGNTQYF
>-|many|TRBJ1-1|TRBV7-9
TGTGCCAGCAGCTTAGAACCGGGACAAGCTTTCTTT
CASSLEPGQAFF
>TRBD2|many|TRBJ2-4|TRBV10-3
TGTGCCATCAGCCGGACTAGCGGGACAAACATTCAGTACTTC
CAISRTSGTNIQYF
>-|many|TRBJ2-7|TRBV2
TGTGCCAGCAGTAGGGACTTCGAGCAGTACTTC
CASSRDFEQYF
>-|many|TRBJ2-5|TRBV2
TGTGCCAGCAACAGGGAGGCCCTTGAGACCCAGTACTTC
CASNREALETQYF
>TRBD2|many|TRBJ2-1|TRBV20-1
TGCAGTGCCCTAGCCCACCGCGGGAGGAGGTATGAGCAGTTCTTC
CSALAHRGRRYEQFF
>-|few|TRBJ1-5|TRBV5-1
TGCGCCAGCAGCCTGGACGGGATGATTCAGCCCCAGCATTTT
CASSLDGMIQPQHF
>TRBD1|many|TRBJ2-7|TRBV6-1
TGTGCCAGCAGGACTCCCGGGACAGGGATCTACGAGCAGTACTTC
CASRTPGTGIYEQYF
>TRBD1|many|TRBJ1-2|TRBV27
TGTGCCAGCCGGGCAAGGGGGACAGGGGGCGGCTACACCTTC
CASRARGTGGGYTF
>-|many|TRBJ1-5|TRBV20-1
TGCAGTGCAACCGACATGAGCAATCAGCCCCAGCATTTT
CSATDMSNQPQHF
>TRBD2|many|TRBJ2-1|TRBV7-2
TGTGCCAGCAGCTCACGGGGGACTAGCAATGAGCAGTTCTTC
CASSSRGTSNEQFF
>-|many|TRBJ2-7|TRBV6-1
TGTGCCAGCAGTGAAGCGGAGGGGCTAGCGCACGAGCAGTACTTC
CASSEAEGLAHEQYF
>TRBD2|many|TRBJ2-1|TRBV10-1
TGCGCCAGCAGTGAGAGTTTAGCGGGGGCTTACAATGAGCAGTTCTTC
CASSESLAGAYNEQFF
>TRBD1|many|TRBJ1-1|TRBV18
TGTGCCAGCTCACCGGGGAGGGGGCTGAACACTGAAGCTTTCTTT
CASSPGRGLNTEAFF
>-|-|TRBJ2-5|TRBV13
TGTGCCTCCTGGGGAAGGGCCGACGAGACCCAGTACTTC
CASWGRADETQYF
>TRBD1|once|TRBJ1-1|TRBV20-1
TGCAGTGCCCCGAGTCAGGGGGCGAACACTGAAGCTTTCTTT
CSAPSQGANTEAFF
>-|few|TRBJ2-7|TRBV3-1
TGTGCCAGCAGCGTTAGCGTGGGAAGATTCCACGAGCAGTACTTC
CASSVSVGRFHEQYF
>TRBD1|few|TRBJ1-4|TRBV20-1
TGCAGTGCTAGACCCGGGACAGGTGCAACTAATGAAAAACTGTTTTTT
CSARPGTGATNEKLFF
>-|few|TRBJ2-1|TRBV19
TGTGCCAGTAGTCGGGACCCCTCCTACAATGAGCAGTTCTTC
CASSRDPSYNEQFF
>-|-|TRBJ1-1|TRBV4-2
TGTGCCAGCAGCCGACAGCCTGGGACTGAAGCTTTCTTT
CASSRQPGTEAFF
>TRBD2|many|TRBJ2-3|TRBV12-3/TRBV12-4
TGTGCCAGCAGGCCGGGACTAGCGGGAGGGCCACAGGCAGATACGCAGTATTTT
CASRPGLAGGPQADTQYF
>-|many|TRBJ2-2|TRBV12-3/TRBV12-4
TGTGCCAGCAGTTTAAAGAGGGCTACCGGGGAGCTGTTTTTT
CASSLKRATGELFF
>-|-|TRBJ2-2|TRBV27
TGTGCCAGCAGTTTATTCCGTGGCGGGGAGCTGTTTTTT
CASSLFRGGELFF
>-|-|TRBJ2-1|TRBV24-1
TGTGCCACCGCGGCAGGGGGGAATGAGCAGTTCTTC
CATAAGGNEQFF
>-|many|TRBJ1-2|TRBV7-2
TGTGCCAGCAGCTTAGCAGATCGGTCTGCCCGGGGCTACACCTTC
CASSLADRSARGYTF
>TRBD2|-|TRBJ2-1|TRBV9
TGTGCCAGCAGCGCTCGCGGGGGGGCGGGGCTCTACAATGAGCAGTTCTTC
CASSARGGAGLYNEQFF